The 29 T cell receptor beta chains below all came from one sample that was sequenced in a study of CD8 T cells in ankylosing spondylitis. Study-wide results and limits: What appeared characteristic of ankylosing spondylitis blood was a TCR beta motif of eight highly homologous variants.

Their target antigens are unknown. From the 5' RACE reads, TCRdb called clonotypes with MiXCR, one entry per CDR3 protein. The table shows some 220,000 distinct CDR3 sequences, with approximately 7.3% occurring only once. Source material: blood, either unsorted or a sorted T cell fraction (not recorded which). The receptors were sampled from a male donor with ankylosing spondylitis.

This clonotype was observed many times. The chain has TRBV28 and TRBJ2-7; D gene unclear. The ends were cut back, 4 bases at V and 0 bases at J, with 10 bases in the middle. Per germline, CDR1 MDHEN and CDR2 SYDVKM. There are 14 residues in the CDR3. CDR3 nucleotides: TGTGCCAGCAGTTCCCAGGTGGGCTCCTACGAGCAGTACTTC. Its translation is CASSSQVGSYEQYF.

The sample holds a few counts of this clonotype. The V and J genes are TRBV2 and TRBJ2-1; the match to TRBD1 covers 10 bases. The germline gives CDR1 SNHLY, CDR2 FYNNEI. CDR3 size: 15 residues. V was clipped by 5 bases and J by 5 bases; unmatched bases: 6. In nucleotides, the CDR3 is TGTGCCAGCAGTTACGGGACAGGGGCCAACAATGAGCAGTTCTTC. Translated: CASSYGTGANNEQFF. The variable domain in full, with the rest retrieved from reference TRBV2 and TRBJ2-1, is EPEVTQTPSHQVTQMGQEVILRCVPISNHLYFYWYRQILGQKVEFLVSFYNNEISEKSEIFDDQFSVERPDGSNFTLKIRSTKLEDSAMYFCASSYGTGANNEQFFGPGTRLTVL.

This clonotype was seen a few times. This chain uses TRBV27 with TRBJ1-5; no definite D call. The germline gives CDR1 MNHEY, CDR2 SMNVEV (reference sequence). The CDR3 loop spans 12 amino acids. Trimming shortened V by 7 bases and J by 7 bases, and 11 bases separated the two germline ends. The CDR3 reads CASNQPAQPQHF. CDR3 nucleotide sequence: TGTGCCAGCAACCAACCGGCGCAGCCCCAGCATTTT.

The chain carries TRBV20-1 and TRBJ1-5; no firm D call. The V gene lost 6 bases and the J gene lost 4 bases, with 19 bases spanning the gap. The CDR3 loop spans 15 amino acids. Germline V gene lookup returns CDR1 DFQATT and CDR2 SNEGSKA (reference sequence). CDR3 nucleotide sequence: TGCAGTGCCCGATCCCCCTGGGCGCTAAATCAGCCCCAGCATTTT. Encoded protein: CSARSPWALNQPQHF.

This clonotype showed up just a few times. The chain recombines TRBV20-1 with TRBJ2-7; D tentatively fits TRBD1 or TRBD2 (8 bases each). V was cut by 3 bases and J by 4 bases, with 25 bases left in between. This CDR3 is 17 amino acids long. Per germline, CDR1 DFQATT and CDR2 SNEGSKA (reference sequence). The CDR3 DNA reads as TGCAGTGCTAGGGGGACAGGAGATAATCGACTAGCGTACGAGCAGTACTTC. Amino acids: CSARGTGDNRLAYEQYF.

This clonotype was counted at least ten times. This chain uses TRBV29-1 with TRBJ2-2; D ambiguous. The CDR3 length is 13 residues. V shed 5 bases and J shed 6 bases, with 13 bases lying between them. Germline assignment: CDR1 SQVTM and CDR2 ANQGSEA. This CDR3 reads CSVIGPYPGELFF. The CDR3 DNA sequence: TGCAGCGTTATAGGTCCTTATCCCGGGGAGCTGTTTTTT.

A few counts support this clonotype. V gene TRBV5-1 combines with J gene TRBJ1-1; D is ambiguous. The CDR3 runs 15 residues. Trimming removed 5 bases from V and 5 bases from J, with 19 bases in between. Germline CDR1 reads SGHRS; CDR2 reads YFSETQ. CDR3 DNA: TGCGCCAGCAGAATAGTGGCCACCTCGAGAACTGAAGCTTTCTTT. Translating it yields CASRIVATSRTEAFF.

The rearrangement links TRBV7-2 to TRBJ2-1; D perhaps matches TRBD2 (6 bases). This CDR3 is 17 amino acids long. Trimming left V 5 bases short and J 5 bases short, with 22 bases between. Per the germline V gene, CDR1 is SGHTA and CDR2 is FQGNSA. The CDR3 sequence is CASSPWGRRVGHNEQFF. The CDR3, as DNA: TGTGCCAGCAGCCCATGGGGCAGGAGGGTTGGGCACAATGAGCAGTTCTTC.

A few counts support this clonotype. This rearrangement joins TRBV6-1 to TRBJ2-7; 9 positions agree with TRBD2. The CDR3 extends over 15 amino acids. Trimming removed 1 base from V and 3 bases from J; junction bases left unmatched: 4. Germline V gene data show CDR1 as MNHNS and CDR2 as SASEGT. The CDR3 loop is CASSEGSGRLYEQYF. The CDR3 nucleotides read TGTGCCAGCAGTGAAGGAAGCGGGAGGCTCTACGAGCAGTACTTC.

This clonotype occurred many times. V usage is TRBV4-3 and J usage is TRBJ2-7; a weak D match, TRBD2 (5 bases). Trimming stripped 0 bases from V and 6 bases from J, with 18 bases between. Germline CDR1 reads LGHNA; CDR2 reads YSLEER. This CDR3 region has 16 residues. The CDR3 protein is CASSQDRGSAKREQYF. CDR3 nucleotide sequence: TGCGCCAGCAGCCAAGATCGGGGTAGCGCGAAGCGCGAGCAGTACTTC.

The rearrangement links TRBV6-2 or TRBV6-3 to TRBJ2-1; D may match TRBD1 or TRBD2 (5 bases each). Trimming cost V 5 bases and J 0 bases, with 17 bases left between them. Germline CDR1 is MNHEY and CDR2 is SVGEGT. The CDR3 runs 17 residues. CDR3: CASSLDLGESSYNEQFF. Here the CDR3 DNA reads TGTGCCAGCAGTCTTGACCTAGGGGAGAGCTCCTACAATGAGCAGTTCTTC.

This clonotype was counted ten times or more. This sequence joins TRBV11-2 and TRBJ1-2; 8 bases fit TRBD1. Germline V CDR1 and CDR2: SGHAT, FQNNGV. Trimming removed 1 base from V and 7 bases from J; junction bases left unmatched: 2. There are 13 residues in the CDR3. In nucleotides, the CDR3 is TGTGCCAGCAGCTTAGTTCAGGGGGCTGGCTACACCTTC. Its translation: CASSLVQGAGYTF.

The sample holds many counts of this clonotype. The chain employs TRBV4-3 and TRBJ2-1; D not certain. V lost 0 bases and J 5 bases, leaving 11 bases between the germline ends. CDR3 length: 15 residues. Germline CDR1 reads LGHNA; CDR2 reads YSLEER. In DNA form, the CDR3 reads TGCGCCAGCAGCCAAGATAGGATGCGAGACAATGAGCAGTTCTTC. Translation gives CASSQDRMRDNEQFF.

The chain employs TRBV20-1 and TRBJ2-1; the match to TRBD2 covers 9 bases. CDR1 DFQATT and CDR2 SNEGSKA come from the germline V gene (reference sequence). Trimming removed 0 bases from V and 3 bases from J; junction bases left unmatched: 9. The CDR3 consists of 17 residues. CDR3 residues: CSARDRRREGHYNEQFF. The CDR3 DNA reads as TGCAGTGCTAGAGATCGAAGGCGGGAGGGCCACTACAATGAGCAGTTCTTC.

This clonotype was seen a few times. V and J are TRBV3-1 and TRBJ2-7, with D perhaps TRBD1 (5 bases). The CDR3 runs 15 residues. Trimming cost V 1 base and J 4 bases, with 14 bases left between them. From germline, CDR1 is LGHDT and CDR2 YNNKEL (reference sequence). The CDR3 is CASSQGLPWTYEQYF. DNA of the CDR3: TGTGCCAGCAGCCAAGGCCTACCTTGGACATACGAGCAGTACTTC.

This clonotype was recorded at least ten times. The genes are TRBV9 and TRBJ1-2, with no clear D. V was clipped by 0 bases and J by 6 bases, with 9 bases between them. The CDR3 is 13 amino acids. The germline V gene has CDR1 SGDLS and CDR2 YYNGEE. The CDR3 DNA reads as TGTGCCAGCAGCGTAGCGGGAGACCATGGCTACACCTTC. It codes for CASSVAGDHGYTF.

This clonotype was found a few times. V usage is TRBV27 and J usage is TRBJ2-7, with D maybe TRBD2 (6 bases). Trimming shortened V by 4 bases and J by 3 bases, and 16 bases separated the two germline ends. This CDR3 is 15 amino acids long. Germline V gene lookup returns CDR1 MNHEY and CDR2 SMNVEV (reference sequence). The CDR3, as DNA: TGTGCCAGCAGTTCATTGAGCGGGCCAAACTACGAGCAGTACTTC. Amino acids: CASSSLSGPNYEQYF.

This clonotype was seen at least ten times. This chain joins TRBV27 and TRBJ1-2, with 7 bases identical to TRBD1. The CDR3 totals 15 residues. Germline V gene sequence: CDR1 MNHEY, CDR2 SMNVEV (reference sequence). V was pared by 3 bases and J by 5 bases, with 9 bases of the junction left unmatched. This CDR3 reads CASSFEGGLGYGYTF. The CDR3 region has the DNA TGTGCCAGCAGTTTTGAAGGGGGCTTAGGGTATGGCTACACCTTC.

The table lists this clonotype with many counts. The gene calls are TRBV3-1 and TRBJ1-1; a possible D gene is TRBD1 (6 bases). There are 15 residues in the CDR3. V shed 5 bases and J shed 3 bases, with 16 bases lying between them. Germline CDR1 LGHDT, CDR2 YNNKEL (reference sequence). The CDR3 loop reads CASSKGGERHTEAFF. Written as DNA, the CDR3 is TGTGCCAGCAGCAAAGGGGGGGAGCGTCACACTGAAGCTTTCTTT.

The chain couples TRBV18 to TRBJ2-5; D is undetermined. The CDR3 is made up of 14 amino acids. The V gene lost 4 bases and the J gene lost 3 bases, with 12 bases spanning the gap. Germline V lookup: CDR1 KGHSH, CDR2 LQKENI. Here the CDR3 DNA reads TGTGCCAGCTCACGACCGGAGAGGAAAGAGACCCAGTACTTC. Its protein is CASSRPERKETQYF.

The V call is TRBV29-1, the J call TRBJ1-2, with D hard to call. V lost 4 bases to trimming and J lost 3 bases, with 6 bases between them. The CDR3 covers 11 residues. Germline assignment: CDR1 SQVTM and CDR2 ANQGSEA. CDR3 DNA: TGCAGCGTTGGGTCAGACTATGGCTACACCTTC. The encoded protein is CSVGSDYGYTF.

This chain connects TRBV12-3 or TRBV12-4 to TRBJ2-7; D is undetermined. Trimming shortened V by 2 bases and J by 6 bases, and 5 bases separated the two germline ends. This CDR3 spans 11 amino acids. The DNA for the CDR3 is TGTGCCAGCAGTTTAAGTGCCGAGCAGTACTTC. Translation: CASSLSAEQYF.

CDR3: CASSLSTLAAGTDTQYF. CDR3 nucleotides: TGTGCCAGCAGTTTGTCCACCCTAGCTGCCGGCACAGATACGCAGTATTTT. The genes are TRBV6-5 and TRBJ2-3, with D possibly being TRBD2 (5 bases). This CDR3 contains 17 residues. The V end was cut by 4 bases, the J end by 1 base, with 18 bases between. Germline assignment: CDR1 MNHEY and CDR2 SVGAGI.

The chain recombines TRBV7-9 with TRBJ2-3, with D tentatively TRBD1 (7 bases). CDR3 size: 11 residues. CDR1 and CDR2 (germline): SEHNR, FQNEAQ (reference sequence). The V end lost 7 bases, the J end lost 8 bases, and 10 bases lay between the germline ends. Here the CDR3 reads CASTQGGTQYF. The CDR3, as DNA: TGTGCCAGCACCCAGGGGGGTACGCAGTATTTT.

At least ten counts were recorded for this clonotype. This chain joins TRBV28 and TRBJ1-5, with 7 bases that match TRBD1. CDR1 and CDR2 (germline): MDHEN, SYDVKM. V was pared by 5 bases and J by 1 base, with 14 bases of the junction left unmatched. This CDR3 has 18 residues. The CDR3: CASSARDSRGDSNQPQHF. The CDR3 DNA follows: TGTGCCAGCAGTGCCCGGGACAGTCGGGGTGACAGCAATCAGCCCCAGCATTTT.

This clonotype was seen at least ten times. The J gene is TRBJ2-5, the V gene TRBV7-8; D call uncertain. CDR1 SGHVS and CDR2 FQNEAQ come from the germline V gene. Trimming cost V 1 base and J 5 bases, with 8 bases left between them. This CDR3 is built from 13 residues. CDR3 sequence: CASSLGVWETQYF. The CDR3, as DNA: TGTGCCAGCAGCTTAGGGGTATGGGAGACCCAGTACTTC.

This clonotype was found many times. The V call is TRBV27, the J call TRBJ1-1; no firm D call. The CDR3 loop spans 13 amino acids. Germline V gene sequence: CDR1 MNHEY, CDR2 SMNVEV (reference sequence). V was pared by 2 bases and J by 6 bases, with 10 bases between. Written as DNA, the CDR3 is TGTGCCAGCAGTTTAGGAACGAGGGCTGAAGCTTTCTTT. It codes for CASSLGTRAEAFF.

This clonotype occurred many times. The chain uses TRBV6-1 and TRBJ1-2, with TRBD1 as a possible D gene (5 bases). Between the trimmed V and J ends, which lost 6 bases and 2 bases, there was a span of 16 bases. Germline loops: CDR1 MNHNS, CDR2 SASEGT. The CDR3 extends over 15 amino acids. The CDR3 protein is CASRKKGTLNYGYTF. Here the CDR3 DNA reads TGTGCCAGCAGGAAAAAGGGGACGCTAAACTATGGCTACACCTTC.

This clonotype was seen at least ten times. The rearrangement uses TRBV24-1 and TRBJ1-1; the D gene is possibly TRBD1 (6 bases). This CDR3 contains 13 residues. In germline, CDR1 is KGHDR, CDR2 SFDVKD. Trimming pared 11 bases from V and 1 base from J, leaving 13 bases between. The CDR3 loop reads CAIARGGNTEAFF. The CDR3 DNA reads TGTGCCATAGCCAGGGGCGGGAACACTGAAGCTTTCTTT.